These 9 T cell receptor beta chains were all obtained from the same sample, sequenced in a study of cytomegalovirus exposure and HLA in healthy donors. PCR amplification relied on 60 Vbeta primers (plus 13 Jbeta primers). Assay: immunoSEQ multiplex PCR; the TCRdb copy retains only in-frame clones and omits some. The specimen's table records tens of thousands of clones. The source material was PBMCs. The receptors shown here come from a woman in her twenties or thirties in good health and CMV-seronegative.

The V and J genes are TRBV30 and TRBJ2-1, with TRBD2 matching 11 bases. J was trimmed by 8 bases and V by 0 bases; bases with no gene match: 3. CDR3 size: 14 residues. CDR1 is GTSNPN and CDR2 is SVGIG in the germline V gene (reference sequence). The CDR3 DNA is TGTGCCTGGAGTGTGACTAGCGGGATCGATGAGCAGTTCTTC. As protein: CAWSVTSGIDEQFF. Looking up the rest from reference TRBV30 and TRBJ2-1 gives the full variable domain: SQTIHQWPATLVQPVGSPLSLECTVEGTSNPNLYWYRQAAGRGLQLLFYSVGIGQISSEVPQNLSASRPQDRQFILSSKKLLLSDSGFYLCAWSVTSGIDEQFFGPGTRLTVL.

The V and J genes are TRBV28 and TRBJ2-6, with 7 nucleotides matching TRBD1. CDR3 size: 21 residues. Germline V gene data show CDR1 as MDHEN and CDR2 as SYDVKM. J was trimmed by 0 bases and V by 4 bases; bases with no gene match: 18. CDR3 protein: CASSSLYIPPGQRSGANVLTF. The DNA of the CDR3 is TGTGCCAGCAGTTCATTATATATACCCCCGGGACAGCGCTCTGGGGCCAACGTCCTGACTTTC.

The chain is built from TRBV5-1 and TRBJ2-5, with TRBD1 matching over 10 bases. CDR1 SGHRS and CDR2 YFSETQ come from the germline V gene. Trimming at V came to 4 bases and at J to 5 bases, leaving 8 bases not matched to a gene. This CDR3 comprises 15 residues. The CDR3 nucleotides are TGCGCCAGCAGCCCGGGGGACAGGGGACGGGAGACCCAGTACTTC. Translation gives CASSPGDRGRETQYF.

This chain uses TRBV6-5 with TRBJ1-1; no firm D call. This CDR3 contains 14 residues. The germline gives CDR1 MNHEY, CDR2 SVGAGI. V was pared by 6 bases and J by 0 bases, with 11 bases between. DNA of the CDR3: TGTGCCAGCAGAGCCCCGAGGTTGAACACTGAAGCTTTCTTT. It encodes CASRAPRLNTEAFF.

The CDR3 nucleotides read TGTGCCAGCAGAGCCTCGACAGGGGGTGGCTACACCTTC. Translating gives CASRASTGGGYTF. The chain recombines TRBV2 with TRBJ1-2; 9 bases map to TRBD1. The CDR3 length is 13 residues. Germline-derived CDR1 and CDR2 are SNHLY and FYNNEI. Trimming removed 6 bases from V and 7 bases from J; junction bases left unmatched: 6.

The V and J genes are TRBV28 and TRBJ2-7; 8 nucleotides align to TRBD1. V dropped 1 base and J dropped 2; count of bases not matched to a gene: 7. Per germline, CDR1 MDHEN and CDR2 SYDVKM. The CDR3 has 16 residues. CDR3 bases: TGTGCCAGCAGTTTATCCCCGGACAGGGTGGCCTACGAGCAGTACTTC. Protein sequence: CASSLSPDRVAYEQYF.

This chain joins TRBV9 and TRBJ1-5; TRBD1 matches 8 bases. Germline assignment: CDR1 SGDLS and CDR2 YYNGEE. The V segment lost 9 bases and the J segment 4 bases; nucleotides outside the gene matches: 3. CDR3 length: 12 amino acids. Here the CDR3 reads CANYRGNQPQHF. Here the CDR3 DNA reads TGTGCCAACTACAGGGGGAATCAGCCCCAGCATTTT.

The chain combines TRBV30 with TRBJ2-6; D remains ambiguous. The CDR3 length is 16 residues. Germline V gene sequence: CDR1 GTSNPN, CDR2 SVGIG (reference sequence). Trimming left V 0 bases short and J 4 bases short, with 13 bases between. The CDR3 here is CAWSVRERSGANVLTF. As DNA, the CDR3 is TGTGCCTGGAGTGTACGTGAGAGAAGCGGGGCCAACGTCCTGACTTTC.

This chain uses TRBV7-9 with TRBJ1-1; 8 bases are a match to TRBD1. The junction had 14 bases not matched to a gene; V was cut back by 5 bases and J by 0 bases. In germline, CDR1 is SEHNR, CDR2 FQNEAQ (reference sequence). CDR3 length: 18 residues. The CDR3 sequence: CASSTSGGEAGMNTEAFF. For the CDR3, the DNA is TGTGCCAGCAGCACGTCAGGGGGCGAGGCGGGAATGAACACTGAAGCTTTCTTT.